The rows below give T cell receptor beta chains drawn from one sample of a study of blood T cells in healthy people across ages. TCRdb reanalysed the 5' RACE reads using MiXCR and keeps one entry per CDR3 protein. The sample gives about 1.8 million distinct CDR3 sequences, roughly 52% of which show up once; less than 2.5% is in the top ten. The sample taken for sequencing was blood. These receptors all stem from a woman between 40 and 55 years old in good health. CDR3s include the opening cysteine and the closing phenylalanine or tryptophan. D genes are given only for firm matches. Only part of the rows carry a size: once, few, many, or a class if the clone is expanded.

NA	TRBJ2-4	TRBV14	NA	CASSQELRAPQYF	TGTGCCAGCAGCCAAGAGCTGAGGGCTCCCCAGTACTTC
TRBD1	TRBJ1-4	TRBV3-1	NA	CASSQVARGTAYEKLFF	TGTGCCAGCAGCCAAGTCGCGCGAGGGACAGCCTATGAAAAACTGTTTTTT
TRBD1	TRBJ2-5	TRBV29-1	NA	CSGGDGTGETQYF	TGCAGCGGTGGGGACGGGACAGGGGAGACCCAGTACTTC
TRBD1	TRBJ2-7	TRBV28	NA	CASSPRSDRGYEQYF	TGTGCCAGCAGTCCGCGGTCGGACAGGGGCTACGAGCAGTACTTC
NA	TRBJ2-1	TRBV7-2	NA	CASRPGPTLNNEQFF	TGTGCCAGCAGACCCGGACCGACTCTCAACAATGAGCAGTTCTTC
NA	TRBJ2-3	TRBV7-2	NA	CASSLEVRGSDTQYF	TGTGCCAGCAGCTTAGAAGTCAGAGGCTCAGATACGCAGTATTTT
NA	TRBJ2-5	TRBV27	few	CASSVSGLQTQYF	TGTGCCAGCAGTGTATCTGGCTTACAGACCCAGTACTTC
TRBD2	TRBJ2-7	TRBV3-1	few	CASSQGRDPAYEQYF	TGTGCCAGCAGCCAGGGGAGGGATCCCGCCTACGAGCAGTACTTC
NA	TRBJ1-2	TRBV9	NA	CASSVDRPNYGYTF	TGTGCCAGCAGCGTAGACAGGCCTAACTATGGCTACACCTTC
TRBD1	TRBJ1-2	TRBV5-1	NA	CASSPTQDRLLLYTF	TGCGCCAGCAGCCCGACGCAGGACAGGCTATTACTCTACACCTTC
NA	TRBJ2-7	TRBV5-1	once	CASSLPGPISHYEQYF	TGCGCCAGCAGCTTACCGGGGCCCATAAGCCACTACGAGCAGTACTTC
NA	TRBJ2-7	TRBV12-3/TRBV12-4	many	CASSHGDYEQYF	TGTGCCAGCAGTCACGGAGACTACGAGCAGTACTTC
TRBD2	TRBJ2-1	TRBV27	NA	CASRILAGGTYNEQFF	TGTGCCAGCAGAATATTAGCGGGGGGCACCTACAATGAGCAGTTCTTC
NA	TRBJ2-1	TRBV4-3	NA	CASSQDERLSYNEQFF	TGCGCCAGCAGCCAAGACGAGCGGCTCTCCTACAATGAGCAGTTCTTC
TRBD1	TRBJ2-7	TRBV29-1	NA	CSVEFDRGPSYEQYF	TGCAGCGTAGAATTTGACAGGGGTCCCTCCTACGAGCAGTACTTC
NA	TRBJ2-1	TRBV29-1	many	CSVESRRGSYNEQFF	TGCAGCGTTGAGTCCAGGCGGGGATCCTACAATGAGCAGTTCTTC
NA	TRBJ2-4	TRBV29-1	NA	CSVEVNRADIQYF	TGCAGCGTTGAAGTGAACAGGGCAGACATTCAGTACTTC
NA	TRBJ2-1	TRBV6-2/TRBV6-3	NA	CASRPPGEYNEQFF	TGTGCCAGCAGACCTCCTGGCGAGTACAATGAGCAGTTCTTC
NA	TRBJ2-3	TRBV27	many	CASSSPGGLRTDTQYF	TGTGCCAGCAGTTCCCCGGGGGGCCTCCGCACAGATACGCAGTATTTT
NA	TRBJ1-5	TRBV5-6	NA	CASSNLDGHNQPQHF	TGTGCCAGCAGCAACCTCGACGGTCACAATCAGCCCCAGCATTTT
NA	TRBJ2-3	TRBV4-3	few	CASSQVPGGTDTQYF	TGCGCCAGCAGCCAAGTCCCCGGGGGCACAGATACGCAGTATTTT
NA	TRBJ1-2	TRBV6-6	NA	CASRLGPNYGYTF	TGTGCCAGCAGGTTAGGCCCCAACTATGGCTACACCTTC
NA	TRBJ2-1	TRBV7-2	many	CASSPGGWNEQFF	TGTGCCAGCAGCCCTGGGGGTTGGAATGAGCAGTTCTTC
TRBD2	TRBJ2-7	TRBV11-2	few	CASSLAASGSGYEQYF	TGTGCCAGCAGCTTGGCCGCTAGCGGGAGTGGCTACGAGCAGTACTTC
NA	TRBJ2-3	TRBV20-1	NA	CSTSRVAELSLTDTQYF	TGCAGTACTAGTAGGGTTGCAGAACTCTCACTCACAGATACGCAGTATTTT
NA	TRBJ2-7	TRBV15	few	CATSRVVGLTYEQYF	TGTGCCACCAGCAGAGTCGTCGGGTTGACCTACGAGCAGTACTTC
NA	TRBJ2-5	TRBV21-1	few	CASSKRPSWETQYF	TGTGCCAGCAGCAAAAGGCCTAGCTGGGAGACCCAGTACTTC
NA	TRBJ2-1	TRBV13	NA	CASSFLGRGSSYNEQFF	TGTGCCAGCAGCTTCCTGGGTCGGGGGAGCTCCTACAATGAGCAGTTCTTC
TRBD1	TRBJ2-3	TRBV20-1	NA	CSAQGGRGVSDTQYF	TGCAGTGCACAAGGGGGCCGGGGTGTATCAGATACGCAGTATTTT
TRBD1	TRBJ1-2	TRBV7-2	NA	CASSPGGRTGIGYTF	TGTGCCAGCAGCCCAGGGGGCCGCACGGGGATTGGCTACACCTTC
NA	TRBJ2-3	TRBV6-7	many	CASIQRHPAGMDTQYF	TGTGCCAGCATCCAACGGCACCCCGCCGGAATGGATACGCAGTATTTT
NA	TRBJ1-2	TRBV29-1	few	CSARGANYGYTF	TGCAGCGCCCGGGGGGCTAACTATGGCTACACCTTC
TRBD2	TRBJ2-7	TRBV29-1	NA	CSVEDWAGGPTYEQYF	TGCAGCGTTGAAGATTGGGCGGGGGGTCCAACCTACGAGCAGTACTTC
TRBD2	TRBJ2-7	TRBV3-1	NA	CASSQNSGGPYEQYF	TGTGCCAGCAGCCAAAACAGCGGGGGGCCCTACGAGCAGTACTTC
TRBD1	TRBJ2-7	TRBV3-1	NA	CASSQVLQGAYEQYF	TGTGCCAGCAGCCAAGTTTTGCAGGGGGCCTACGAGCAGTACTTC
TRBD1	TRBJ2-7	TRBV6-2/TRBV6-3	NA	CASSPRTGANLPYEQYF	TGTGCCAGCAGTCCGAGGACAGGTGCTAACCTCCCCTACGAGCAGTACTTC
TRBD2	TRBJ2-5	TRBV3-1	NA	CASTSSGLFQETQYF	TGTGCCAGCACCTCTAGCGGGCTCTTCCAAGAGACCCAGTACTTC
TRBD2	TRBJ2-1	TRBV5-1	few	CASSLVTSGPGEQFF	TGCGCCAGCAGCTTGGTGACTAGCGGGCCTGGGGAGCAGTTCTTC
NA	TRBJ1-6	TRBV27	NA	CASSLWTANNSPLHF	TGTGCCAGCAGTTTATGGACGGCCAATAATTCACCCCTCCACTTT
NA	TRBJ1-2	TRBV4-3	few	CASSQDPGAGNRYTF	TGCGCCAGCAGCCAAGACCCGGGGGCAGGTAATCGCTACACCTTC
NA	TRBJ2-5	TRBV12-3/TRBV12-4	NA	CASSVAGQRKTQYF	TGTGCCAGCAGTGTAGCGGGACAGCGAAAGACCCAGTACTTC
NA	TRBJ2-7	TRBV5-4	NA	CASSTGISEQYF	TGTGCCAGCAGCACAGGAATCTCCGAGCAGTACTTC
TRBD1	TRBJ1-2	TRBV20-1	few	CSARNTGGFYGYTF	TGCAGTGCTAGGAACACAGGGGGGTTCTATGGCTACACCTTC
NA	TRBJ1-5	TRBV25-1	NA	CASSGLGGNQPQHF	TGTGCCAGCAGCGGGCTGGGGGGCAATCAGCCCCAGCATTTT
TRBD1	TRBJ2-3	TRBV6-5	few	CASCTGTGYTDTQYF	TGTGCCAGCTGTACCGGGACAGGGTACACAGATACGCAGTATTTT